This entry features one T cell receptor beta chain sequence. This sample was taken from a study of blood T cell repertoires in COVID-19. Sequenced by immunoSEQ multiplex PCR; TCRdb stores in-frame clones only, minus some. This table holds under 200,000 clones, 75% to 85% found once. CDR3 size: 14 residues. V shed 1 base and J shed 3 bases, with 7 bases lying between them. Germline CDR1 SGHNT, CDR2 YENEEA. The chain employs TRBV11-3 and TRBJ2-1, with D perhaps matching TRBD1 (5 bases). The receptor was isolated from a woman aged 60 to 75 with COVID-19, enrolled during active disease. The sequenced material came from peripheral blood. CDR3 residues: CASSLGQSYNEQFF. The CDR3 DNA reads TGTGCCAGCAGCTTAGGACAGAGCTACAATGAGCAGTTCTTC.